The clone carrying this TCR beta chain was seen a single time. Different DNA sequences within this sample yield the same CDR3. The entry originates in a study of blood T cell repertoires in COVID-19. Produced via immunoSEQ multiplex PCR; TCRdb's table is partial and in-frame only. The sample holds approximately 270,000 clones; 89% are singletons and the top ten take approximately 1.8%. The sequenced sample was PBMCs or T cells enriched from blood (not recorded which). The clonotype comes from a woman aged 55-70 years who had recovered from COVID-19.

CDR3 region: CASSQDRNYGYTF. In DNA form, the CDR3 reads TGTGCCAGCAGCCAGGACAGAAACTATGGCTACACCTTC. V is TRBV14 and J is TRBJ1-2; possible D gene TRBD1, 6 bases. Per germline, CDR1 SGHDN and CDR2 FVKESK. The CDR3 covers 13 residues. V was cut by 3 bases and J by 2 bases, with 7 bases left in between.